The rows below give T cell receptor beta chains drawn from one sample of a study of regulatory T cells. Clones were sequenced by immunoSEQ multiplex PCR, and TCRdb holds only the in-frame ones, with some missing. Of around 6,000 clones in the sample, approximately 90% were seen once. The sample was CD4+ Tregs sorted from blood. The receptors shown here come from a person between 18 and 35 years old with CD3G deficiency. The CDR3 runs from the conserved cysteine through the conserved F or W. D genes are given only for firm matches. Rows give clone size only sometimes, using once, few, many, or a class for an expanded clone.

V gene	clone size	J gene	D gene	CDR3 protein	CDR3 DNA
TRBV5-1	-	TRBJ1-2	TRBD1	CASGASPGQGSDGYTF	TGCGCCAGCGGAGCTTCCCCCGGACAGGGAAGCGACGGCTACACCTTC
TRBV27	few	TRBJ1-6	-	CASSPRRGFNSPLHF	TGTGCCAGCAGTCCCAGGAGGGGCTTCAATTCACCCCTCCACTTT
TRBV5-1	-	TRBJ2-5	TRBD2	CASSLLAGETQYF	TGCGCCAGCAGCTTACTAGCGGGAGAGACCCAGTACTTC
TRBV6-6	-	TRBJ1-1	TRBD1	CASSPSRDRNTEAFF	TGTGCCAGCAGTCCGAGCCGGGACAGGAACACTGAAGCTTTCTTT
TRBV28	once	TRBJ2-3	-	CASSPRRGSWSDTQYF	TGTGCCAGCAGTCCTAGAAGGGGGAGCTGGTCAGATACGCAGTATTTT
TRBV28	-	TRBJ2-7	TRBD1	CASTTGGQGGEQYF	TGTGCCAGCACCACAGGGGGGCAGGGTGGCGAGCAGTACTTC
TRBV6-6	-	TRBJ1-2	-	CASSSPTRGNYGYTF	TGTGCCAGCAGTTCCCCCACAAGGGGTAACTATGGCTACACCTTC
TRBV28	once	TRBJ2-6	-	CASSMWWTQSRANVLTF	TGTGCCAGCAGTATGTGGTGGACACAAAGTCGGGCCAACGTCCTGACTTTC
TRBV18	-	TRBJ2-7	TRBD2	CASSPNSGSNEQYF	TGTGCCAGCTCGCCCAATAGCGGGAGCAACGAGCAGTACTTC
TRBV28	-	TRBJ2-2	-	CASRRLTPGLNTGELFF	TGTGCCAGCCGCCGGCTGACACCGGGCCTGAACACCGGGGAGCTGTTTTTT
TRBV18	-	TRBJ2-3	-	CASSPQGHTDTQYF	TGTGCCAGCTCACCCCAGGGGCACACAGATACGCAGTATTTT
TRBV5-1	-	TRBJ2-3	TRBD1	CASSLTGGWTDTQYF	TGCGCCAGCAGCTTAACAGGGGGATGGACAGATACGCAGTATTTT